These 9 T cell receptor beta chains share one sample of origin, sequenced in a study of T cells in Graves' hyperthyroidism and ophthalmopathy. Template material for amplifying TCR beta CDR3 regions consisted of RNA transcripts. A set of HTBI primers served as the primers for a first-round RT-PCR of the TCR CDR3. Via MiXCR, TCRdb re-called the multiplex PCR reads, giving one row per CDR3 protein. In the table there are 750,000 to 900,000 distinct CDR3 sequences, approximately 40% of which are singletons. Sequencing used blood. The receptors originated from a man aged 18 to 29 with Graves' hyperthyroidism.

The chain couples TRBV29-1 to TRBJ2-6; D is uncertain. The ends were cut back, 8 bases at V and 0 bases at J, with 8 bases in the middle. Germline CDR1 and CDR2: SQVTM and ANQGSEA. The CDR3 extends over 13 amino acids. CDR3 DNA sequence: TGCAGCTTGAGTGTCTCTGGGGCCAACGTCCTGACTTTC. It translates to CSLSVSGANVLTF.

This chain connects TRBV29-1 to TRBJ2-7; maybe TRBD2 (5 bases). Germline CDR1 and CDR2: SQVTM and ANQGSEA. The CDR3 covers 12 residues. V shed 6 bases and J shed 4 bases, with 13 bases lying between them. In DNA form, the CDR3 reads TGCAGCGTCTTGGGAGACAAATACGAGCAGTACTTC. Its protein product is CSVLGDKYEQYF.

The chain's CDR3 is CASSVDPGQGNTGELFF. The CDR3 DNA sequence: TGTGCCAGCAGTGTCGACCCGGGACAGGGGAACACCGGGGAGCTGTTTTTT. This rearrangement joins TRBV2 to TRBJ2-2; 9 bases line up with TRBD1. V lost 4 bases, J lost 1 base, and 7 bases stayed unmatched. CDR1 and CDR2 from the germline V gene are SNHLY and FYNNEI. CDR3 length: 17 residues.

This clonotype was recorded a few times. The chain links TRBV7-9 to TRBJ1-2; maybe TRBD1 (6 bases). The germline V and J ends were trimmed by 5 bases and 4 bases, with 23 bases remaining between them. Germline loops: CDR1 SEHNR, CDR2 FQNEAQ (reference sequence). This CDR3 comprises 17 residues. CDR3 nucleotide sequence: TGTGCCAGCAGCGGCCGGACAGACGTCAAGAGACCCTATGGCTACACCTTC. This encodes CASSGRTDVKRPYGYTF.

In this sample, this clonotype turned up many times. The rearrangement uses TRBV7-9 and TRBJ2-5; 9 bases map to TRBD2. This CDR3 comprises 15 residues. Per germline, CDR1 SEHNR and CDR2 FQNEAQ (reference sequence). V dropped 7 bases and J dropped 6; count of bases not matched to a gene: 12. CDR3 DNA sequence: TGTGCCAGCACCCTCCTTAGCGGGAGCACCCAGACCCAGTACTTC. This translates into CASTLLSGSTQTQYF.

This clonotype was observed a few times. This chain uses TRBV7-9 with TRBJ1-1; D remains ambiguous. V lost 8 bases to trimming and J lost 3 bases, with 13 bases between them. CDR1 is SEHNR and CDR2 is FQNEAQ in the germline V gene (reference sequence). This CDR3 has 13 residues. The CDR3: CASGSSGYTEAFF. Here the CDR3 DNA reads TGTGCCAGCGGTTCTTCGGGGTACACTGAAGCTTTCTTT.

This clonotype has only one observation. J is TRBJ2-7 and V is TRBV6-5; tentatively, D is TRBD1 (5 bases). V was clipped by 8 bases and J by 5 bases, with 16 bases between them. This CDR3 contains 13 residues. Germline CDR1 reads MNHEY; CDR2 reads SVGAGI. The CDR3 DNA reads TGTGCCAGCGAGCGTCGTTCAGGGAACGAGCAGTACTTC. The encoded protein is CASERRSGNEQYF.

The V gene is TRBV20-1, the J gene TRBJ2-7, with D possibly being TRBD1 or TRBD2 (5 bases each). The CDR3 has 11 amino acids. V dropped 8 bases and J dropped 2 bases, with 10 bases sitting between them. In germline, CDR1 is DFQATT, CDR2 SNEGSKA (reference sequence). CDR3 coding DNA: TGCAGTTACTCGGGACCCTACGAGCAGTACTTC. Amino acids: CSYSGPYEQYF.

This clonotype is a singleton in its sample. The genes are TRBV28 and TRBJ1-6, with 7 nucleotides matching TRBD1. V was clipped by 6 bases and J by 2 bases; unmatched bases: 1. Germline CDR1 and CDR2: MDHEN and SYDVKM. The CDR3 covers 14 residues. CDR3 residues: CASRTGTYNSPLHF. The CDR3 nucleotides are TGTGCCAGCAGGACAGGGACCTATAATTCACCCCTCCACTTT.